This TCR beta chain was recorded in a study of T cells expressing NK-cell markers (dated by TCRdb to the early 2020s). In terms of the full investigation: Three sorted T-cell subsets (CD3+CD56+NKG2C+, CD3+CD56+NKG2C- and CD3+CD56-NKG2C+) from roughly eight donors had their TCR beta-chain repertoires profiled. Of the eight sequenced donors, seven were found to be HCMV-seropositive and one was found to be HCMV-seronegative. The study sequenced eight donors, all healthy volunteers chosen at random: three men and five women. The libraries were sequenced on Illumina HiSeq 2000/2500, MiSeq or NextSeq, producing 2 x 150 bp reads. General findings and caveats noted by the study authors: Those dominant clonotypes were again the most abundant among CD3+CD56-NKG2C+ cells in four donors, at about 25-65%. For 6 or 7 donors, the dominant CD3+CD56+NKG2C+ clonotypes were among the top 10 CD8+ clonotypes and accounted for roughly 1.0-7.5% of CD8+ T cells. Whether the expanded NKG2C-expressing T cell clones were specific for HCMV antigens remained unclear.

Data came from an Illumina HiSeq 2000. TCR beta cDNA libraries were made by 5'RACE template switching that added a universal primer site and unique molecular identifiers. cDNA synthesis was primed from the TCR beta constant segment and was followed by two successive PCR amplification steps. On the study's bioinformatics: MIGEC was used to demultiplex reads and group reads by UMI, and MiTCR was used to assemble and quantify clonotypes. To exclude erroneous sequences, any TCR cDNA sequence not supported by at least two reads was discarded. The tcR package was used for downstream repertoire analysis, and clonotypes were matched between fractions using CDR3 nucleotide sequence together with V segment. VDJmatch was used to annotate antigen specificity against VDJdb, with one amino acid substitution in CDR3 permitted. Through TCRdb reprocessing, the reads give one entry per CDR3 protein sequence; DNA is omitted. The authors' filters were not applied to this entry. The table kept for this sample lists roughly 390,000 distinct CDR3 sequences. The ten largest clones represent about 10% of the sample.

To determine HCMV serostatus, a commercial ELISA kit was used to detect HCMV-specific IgG in serum. Ficoll density gradient centrifugation was used to isolate peripheral blood mononuclear cells from blood. The CDR1 and CDR2 encoded by the germline V gene (reference sequence) are PRHDT and FYEKMQ. The CDR3 has 14 amino acids, counting the end cysteine and phenylalanine. DNA for this receptor is not on file. Of note for this clonotype: Its antigen target is currently unknown.

The rearranged segments are TRBV13 and TRBJ2-2. The TCR comes from a woman aged 50 to 60 in good health. Donor details come from another sample of the same person, matched by shared clones. Sequenced sample: blood T cells: a sorted CD56 or NKG2C T cell subset, CD4+ or CD8+ T cells, or bulk PBMC T cells (not recorded which). The CDR3 protein sequence reads: CASSLEDGTGELFF.